Listed here are 31 T cell receptor beta chains from one sample, sequenced in a study of blood T cell repertoires in COVID-19. Assay used: immunoSEQ multiplex PCR; TCRdb lists only in-frame clones, some missing. The data contain over 250,000 clones, approximately 88% of them singletons. What was sequenced was peripheral blood. These receptors all come from a man aged 50 or older with acute or convalescent COVID-19.

This rearrangement joins TRBV7-6 to TRBJ1-3; tentative D call: TRBD1 (6 bases). The CDR3 extends over 14 amino acids. The V and J ends lost 5 bases and 0 bases respectively, with 8 bases between them. Germline assignment: CDR1 SGHVS and CDR2 FNYEAQ. CDR3 sequence: CASSRQDSGNTIYF. Written as DNA, the CDR3 is TGTGCCAGCAGCCGACAGGACTCTGGAAACACCATATATTTT.

This chain's CDR3 is CASSPQPGQGGKQFF. Written as DNA, the CDR3 is TGTGCCAGCAGCCCGCAACCGGGACAGGGGGGTAAGCAGTTCTTC. V gene TRBV7-3 combines with J gene TRBJ2-1; 11 positions agree with TRBD1. Germline trimming cut 5 bases from V and 11 bases from J; bases unmatched to any gene: 11. Per the germline V gene, CDR1 is SGHTA and CDR2 is FQGTGA. This CDR3 contains 15 residues.

This clone appeared a few times. The chain carries TRBV27 and TRBJ1-4; D not resolved. The CDR3 has 20 residues. V was trimmed by 5 bases and J by 0 bases, leaving 25 bases between them. CDR1 and CDR2 from the germline V gene are MNHEY and SMNVEV (reference sequence). CDR3 sequence (DNA): TGTGCCAGCAGTCCTACCCCTTCCGCCCTGGGAGACGCAACTAATGAAAAACTGTTTTTT. It codes for CASSPTPSALGDATNEKLFF.

This chain links TRBV5-1 with TRBJ2-3; 7 nucleotides line up with TRBD1. In germline, CDR1 is SGHRS, CDR2 YFSETQ. V lost 3 bases, J lost 4 bases, and 5 bases stayed unmatched. The CDR3 runs 14 residues. As DNA, the CDR3 is TGCGCCAGCAGCTCCTCCGGGACAGCAGATACGCAGTATTTT. Translation: CASSSSGTADTQYF.

This clone has only one observation. The chain links TRBV2 to TRBJ2-2, with D maybe TRBD1 (8 bases). The V end lost 6 bases, the J end lost 3 bases, and 20 bases lay between the germline ends. The germline gives CDR1 SNHLY, CDR2 FYNNEI. The CDR3 runs 17 residues. CDR3 in amino acids: CASSRGRTGGDTGELFF. Written as DNA, the CDR3 is TGTGCCAGCAGCCGAGGGCGAACAGGGGGGGACACCGGGGAGCTGTTTTTT. Combining the CDR3 with reference TRBV2 and TRBJ2-2 gives the whole variable domain EPEVTQTPSHQVTQMGQEVILRCVPISNHLYFYWYRQILGQKVEFLVSFYNNEISEKSEIFDDQFSVERPDGSNFTLKIRSTKLEDSAMYFCASSRGRTGGDTGELFFGEGSRLTVL.

The chain joins TRBV6-1 to TRBJ1-2; 7 bases fit TRBD1. This CDR3 contains 13 residues. After removal of 2 bases from V and 7 bases from J, the junction contained 4 bases not matched to a gene. CDR1 is MNHNS and CDR2 is SASEGT in the germline V gene. The CDR3 reads CASSEIQGVGYTF. CDR3 nucleotides: TGTGCCAGCAGTGAAATCCAGGGGGTTGGCTACACCTTC.

This chain joins TRBV7-9 and TRBJ2-7, with D unclear. Trimming took 1 base from V and 1 from J, leaving 5 bases between them. Germline V gene data show CDR1 as SEHNR and CDR2 as FQNEAQ (reference sequence). The CDR3 covers 13 residues. The CDR3, as DNA: TGTGCCAGCAGCTTAGGGCGGTCCTACGAGCAGTACTTC. It specifies CASSLGRSYEQYF.

This sequence joins TRBV3-1 (or the pseudogene TRBV3-2) and TRBJ1-2; 7 bases align to TRBD1. The germline V gene encodes CDR1 LGHDT and CDR2 YNNKEL (reference sequence). V was pared by 7 bases and J by 7 bases, with 12 bases of the junction left unmatched. The CDR3 runs to 14 residues. This CDR3 reads CASTHMDRISGYTF. The DNA for the CDR3 is TGTGCCAGCACCCATATGGACAGGATTAGTGGCTACACCTTC.

V usage is TRBV11-2 and J usage is TRBJ2-2; D gene unclear. Per germline, CDR1 SGHAT and CDR2 FQNNGV. V was shortened by 1 base and J by 6 bases, with 9 bases between the two germline ends. The CDR3 is made up of 14 amino acids. The CDR3, as DNA: TGTGCCAGCAGCTTAGCGCCAGTCGCCGGGGAGCTGTTTTTT. Residues: CASSLAPVAGELFF. Together with reference TRBV11-2 and TRBJ2-2, the CDR3 gives the full variable domain: EAGVAQSPRYKIIEKRQSVAFWCNPISGHATLYWYQQILGQGPKLLIQFQNNGVVDDSQLPKDRFSAERLKGVDSTLKIQPAKLEDSAVYLCASSLAPVAGELFFGEGSRLTVL.

This clone was observed a few times. J is TRBJ2-5 and V is TRBV5-1; possible D gene TRBD1, 6 bases. The V end lost 4 bases, the J end lost 5 bases, and 15 bases lay between the germline ends. Germline lookup yields CDR1 SGHRS and CDR2 YFSETQ. This CDR3 has 14 residues. This CDR3 is CASSQGTRRETQYF. The CDR3 region has the DNA TGCGCCAGCAGCCAAGGGACAAGGAGGGAGACCCAGTACTTC.

The V gene is TRBV3-1 (or the pseudogene TRBV3-2), the J gene TRBJ1-4; D might be TRBD1 (6 bases). The CDR3 has 14 residues. Trimming cost V 1 base and J 8 bases, with 11 bases left between them. The germline V gene has CDR1 LGHDT and CDR2 YNNKEL (reference sequence). CDR3 nucleotides: TGTGCCAGCAGCCAAGTGGGGGCAGAGGAAAAACTGTTTTTT. Encoded protein: CASSQVGAEEKLFF.

V is TRBV19 and J is TRBJ1-1; 7 nucleotides match TRBD1. Germline V gives CDR1 LNHDA, CDR2 SQIVND (reference sequence). V was clipped by 7 bases and J by 5 bases; unmatched bases: 13. This CDR3 comprises 15 residues. CDR3 coding DNA: TGTGCCAGTACCACCGACAGGGTTCGGAGGACTGAAGCTTTCTTT. Protein: CASTTDRVRRTEAFF.

The rearrangement links TRBV12-3 or TRBV12-4 to TRBJ2-1; TRBD2 agrees at 8 bases. Trimming cost V 7 bases and J 14 bases; bases outside gene matches: 7. The CDR3 extends over 11 amino acids. The CDR3 DNA is TGTGCCAGCAAGGTAGCGGGGATGGAGTTCTTC. Translating it yields CASKVAGMEFF.

This chain uses TRBV6-5 with TRBJ1-5; 9 bases agree with TRBD1. Losses at the gene ends were 8 bases for V and 5 bases for J; bases not matched to a gene: 10. Germline V CDR1 and CDR2: MNHEY, SVGAGI. CDR3 length equals 15 residues. This CDR3 is CASRYWDRDDQPQHF. As DNA, the CDR3 is TGTGCCAGCCGCTATTGGGACAGGGACGATCAGCCCCAGCATTTT.

The V gene is TRBV7-9, the J gene TRBJ1-4; possibly TRBD1 for D (5 bases). CDR3 length: 14 residues. V was shortened by 3 bases and J by 2 bases, with 7 bases between the two germline ends. Germline V CDR1 and CDR2: SEHNR, FQNEAQ (reference sequence). The CDR3 reads CASSLRQTNEKLFF. CDR3 nucleotide sequence: TGTGCCAGCAGCTTGCGACAGACTAATGAAAAACTGTTTTTT.

This sequence joins TRBV19 and TRBJ2-1, with 10 positions matching TRBD2. The length of the CDR3 is 19 residues. Germline CDR1 and CDR2: LNHDA and SQIVND (reference sequence). The V gene end was trimmed by 1 base and the J gene end by 4 bases; junction bases not matched to a gene: 13. The CDR3 coding sequence is TGTGCCAGTAGTATAGTAGGACTAGCGGCCATCAGACCTTACAATGAGCAGTTCTTC. Translating it yields CASSIVGLAAIRPYNEQFF.

CDR3 in amino acids: CASSPGTAYEKLFF. The DNA of the CDR3 is TGTGCCAGCAGCCCCGGGACAGCGTACGAAAAACTGTTTTTT. The chain has TRBV9 and TRBJ1-4, with 7 bases aligning to TRBD1. J gave up 8 bases and V 4 bases, and 8 bases lay outside the gene matches. Germline-derived CDR1 and CDR2 are SGDLS and YYNGEE. The CDR3 has 14 residues.

The chain has TRBV7-6 and TRBJ2-2; 8 nucleotides match TRBD2. The CDR3 has 16 amino acids. CDR1 SGHVS and CDR2 FNYEAQ come from the germline V gene. With 8 bases clipped from V and 3 bases from J, the junction kept 11 bases outside the gene matches. The DNA of the CDR3 is TGTGCCAGCGGATACAGCGGGGGCGCGGACACCGGGGAGCTGTTTTTT. It translates to CASGYSGGADTGELFF.

This chain links TRBV6-6 with TRBJ1-1; D may be TRBD1 (6 bases). Germline V lookup: CDR1 MNHNY, CDR2 SVGAGI (reference sequence). The CDR3 runs 14 residues. The V gene lost 8 bases and the J gene lost 0 bases, with 13 bases spanning the gap. The CDR3 DNA follows: TGTGCCAGCGTCTTGACAGGTTTGAACACTGAAGCTTTCTTT. Residues: CASVLTGLNTEAFF.

The chain links TRBV7-8 to TRBJ1-6; tentatively, D is TRBD1 (6 bases). Germline lookup yields CDR1 SGHVS and CDR2 FQNEAQ. Trimming removed 1 base from V and 6 bases from J, with 10 bases in between. The CDR3 has 15 amino acids. The CDR3 reads CASSLEGVGNSPLHF. CDR3 in DNA: TGTGCCAGCAGCTTAGAGGGGGTCGGTAATTCACCCCTCCACTTT.

The rearrangement links TRBV12-5 to TRBJ1-6, with D maybe TRBD1 (5 bases). CDR3 length: 13 residues. V was shortened by 3 bases and J by 6 bases, with 6 bases between the two germline ends. Germline lookup yields CDR1 LGHNT and CDR2 FRNRAP. CDR3 amino acids: CASGLGVNSPLHF. Written as DNA, the CDR3 is TGTGCTAGTGGTTTAGGGGTTAATTCACCCCTCCACTTT. Together with reference TRBV12-5 and TRBJ1-6, the CDR3 gives the full variable domain: DARVTQTPRHKVTEMGQEVTMRCQPILGHNTVFWYRQTMMQGLELLAYFRNRAPLDDSGMPKDRFSAEMPDATLATLKIQPSEPRDSAVYFCASGLGVNSPLHFGNGTRLTVT.

This chain connects TRBV3-1 (or the pseudogene TRBV3-2) to TRBJ2-7; unclear D gene. Trimming removed 1 base at V and 6 bases at J, with 10 bases between. From germline, CDR1 is LGHDT and CDR2 YNNKEL (reference sequence). The CDR3 extends over 13 amino acids. The DNA of the CDR3 is TGTGCCAGCAGCCAAGGCATCGCCGGCGAGCAGTACTTC. It specifies CASSQGIAGEQYF.

The chain has TRBV5-4 and TRBJ1-4; D not resolved. The CDR3 runs to 15 residues. The V gene lost 4 bases and the J gene lost 7 bases, with 17 bases spanning the gap. CDR1 SGHNT and CDR2 YYREEE come from the germline V gene (reference sequence). CDR3 bases: TGTGCCAGCAGCCATTTCGGGGAGGGTGGTGAAAAACTGTTTTTT. This encodes CASSHFGEGGEKLFF.

This chain connects TRBV7-3 to TRBJ2-1; TRBD1 agrees at 7 bases. Germline trimming cut 3 bases from V and 5 bases from J; bases unmatched to any gene: 7. The germline V gene has CDR1 SGHTA and CDR2 FQGTGA. The CDR3 consists of 15 residues. CDR3 DNA sequence: TGTGCCAGCAGCTTCACAGGGGTCGGGAACAATGAGCAGTTCTTC. Amino acid sequence: CASSFTGVGNNEQFF.

The table lists this clone with a few counts. Distinct nucleotide sequences in the sample also encode this CDR3. The V and J genes are TRBV13 and TRBJ2-7, with 11 bases matching TRBD1. This CDR3 contains 16 residues. Germline V gene sequence: CDR1 PRHDT, CDR2 FYEKMQ (reference sequence). Trimming cost V 0 bases and J 0 bases; bases outside gene matches: 1. CDR3 region: CASSLGGTGGSYEQYF. CDR3 sequence (DNA): TGTGCCAGCAGCTTAGGCGGGACAGGGGGCTCCTACGAGCAGTACTTC.

V gene TRBV12-3 or TRBV12-4 combines with J gene TRBJ2-5, with a tentative D call TRBD1 (5 bases). Trimming shortened V by 5 bases and J by 3 bases, and 10 bases separated the two germline ends. CDR3 length: 13 residues. CDR3 nucleotides: TGTGCCAGCAGTCTCCAGGGAAAAGAGACCCAGTACTTC. It is translated as CASSLQGKETQYF.

The gene calls are TRBV7-9 and TRBJ1-4; TRBD1 agrees at 9 bases. The CDR3 consists of 17 residues. Unmatched junction bases numbered 6, after V lost 1 base and J lost 3 bases. CDR1 and CDR2 (germline): SEHNR, FQNEAQ (reference sequence). The CDR3 sequence is CASSLGQGVRANEKLFF. DNA of the CDR3: TGTGCCAGCAGCTTAGGACAGGGGGTGAGGGCTAATGAAAAACTGTTTTTT.

V and J are TRBV5-4 and TRBJ2-6; D possibly corresponds to TRBD1 (6 bases). This CDR3 contains 16 residues. CDR1 and CDR2 from the germline V gene are SGHNT and YYREEE (reference sequence). With 4 bases removed from V and 6 bases from J, the gap between germline ends came to 17 bases. CDR3 coding DNA: TGTGCCAGCAGCGCAAAACAGGGACGGGAGGCCAACGTCCTGACTTTC. Translated: CASSAKQGREANVLTF.

V gene TRBV3-1 (or the pseudogene TRBV3-2) combines with J gene TRBJ2-6; the D gene is possibly TRBD1 (5 bases). Germline CDR1 is LGHDT and CDR2 is YNNKEL (reference sequence). The CDR3 spans 16 residues. V was cut by 2 bases and J by 0 bases, with 8 bases left in between. The CDR3 loop is CASSQQGSSGANVLTF. The CDR3 nucleotides are TGTGCCAGCAGCCAACAGGGTTCCTCTGGGGCCAACGTCCTGACTTTC.

The genes are TRBV7-9 and TRBJ1-5, with TRBD1 matching over 7 bases. V trimming: 6 bases; J trimming: 2 bases; junction bases outside the gene matches: 7. The germline gives CDR1 SEHNR, CDR2 FQNEAQ (reference sequence). The CDR3 has 15 residues. CDR3: CASSQQGMGNQPQHF. The CDR3 DNA reads as TGTGCCAGCAGTCAACAGGGGATGGGCAATCAGCCCCAGCATTTT.

This chain links TRBV5-1 with TRBJ1-6, with 10 nucleotides matching TRBD1. Germline CDR1 is SGHRS and CDR2 is YFSETQ. The CDR3 extends over 19 amino acids. With V trimmed by 3 bases and J by 0 bases, 9 bases remained unmatched. The CDR3 region is CASSSRGQGSSSYNSPLHF. In DNA, the CDR3 is TGCGCCAGCAGCTCGAGGGGACAGGGGTCAAGCTCCTATAATTCACCCCTCCACTTT.